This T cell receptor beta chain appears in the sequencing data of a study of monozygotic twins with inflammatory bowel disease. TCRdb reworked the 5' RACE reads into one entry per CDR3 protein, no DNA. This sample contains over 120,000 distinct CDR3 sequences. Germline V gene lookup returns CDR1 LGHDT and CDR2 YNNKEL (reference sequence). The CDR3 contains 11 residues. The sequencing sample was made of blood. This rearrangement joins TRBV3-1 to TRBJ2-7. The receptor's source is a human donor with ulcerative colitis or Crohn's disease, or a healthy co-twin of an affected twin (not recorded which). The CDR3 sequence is CASSHFDEQYF.